This T cell receptor (beta chain) was documented in a study of blood T cell repertoires in COVID-19. This CDR3 is 14 amino acids long. CDR1 is MNHEY, CDR2 SVGEGT, per germline. V lost 6 bases, J lost 5 bases, and 16 bases lay in between. Using immunoSEQ multiplex PCR, the repertoire was profiled, and TCRdb retains in-frame clones only, with some absent. The sample includes 95,000 to 120,000 clones, around 85% of them seen just once. This TCR was sampled from a man aged 45-65 years with acute or convalescent COVID-19. Specimen: peripheral blood. The chain is built from TRBV6-2 or TRBV6-3 and TRBJ1-1, with a tentative D call TRBD1 (6 bases). As DNA, the CDR3 is TGTGCCAGCAGCGAACAGGGATGGGGTACTGAAGCTTTCTTT. Residues: CASSEQGWGTEAFF.